A selection of T cell receptor beta chains follows, all from one sample in a study of T-cell reconstitution after alpha-beta-depleted transplantation in children. TCRdb analysed the PCR reads with MiXCR anew, one entry per CDR3 protein. The sample lists 200,000 to 300,000 distinct CDR3 sequences, roughly 7.7% occurring once. The input for sequencing was PBMCs, mostly from graft donor cells, taken 180 days after TCRalphabeta/CD19-depleted stem cell transplant. The receptors originated from a male patient between 5 and 17 years old who had a stem cell transplant for acute lymphoblastic leukemia, so the T cells may come from the graft donor. Each CDR3 is given with its conserved first and last residue. Each record gives: J gene, V gene, clone size, D gene, CDR3 protein, CDR3 DNA. The D gene is left open where the match is weak. Size is omitted from some rows. Given values are once, few, many or a class for expanded clones.

>TRBJ2-3|TRBV12-3/TRBV12-4|many|NA
CASSFGQVTDTQYF
TGTGCCAGCAGTTTTGGGCAGGTCACAGATACGCAGTATTTT
>TRBJ1-6|TRBV5-5|many|NA
CASSPLGPSGALHF
TGTGCCAGCAGCCCCCTCGGGCCCTCCGGGGCCCTCCACTTT
>TRBJ1-2|TRBV20-1|many|TRBD1
CSATRAAGGLIF
TGCAGTGCTACGCGCGCGGCAGGGGGTCTCATCTTC
>TRBJ1-3|TRBV2|many|NA
CASSPDRRNTIYF
TGTGCCAGCAGTCCAGACAGGAGAAACACCATATATTTT
>TRBJ2-5|TRBV6-2/TRBV6-3|many|NA
CASSLAVQETQYF
TGTGCCAGCAGTTTAGCGGTTCAAGAGACCCAGTACTTC
>TRBJ2-2|TRBV10-3|NA|TRBD1
CAISGPGQGNTGELFF
TGTGCCATCAGTGGCCCGGGACAGGGGAACACCGGGGAGCTGTTTTTT
>TRBJ2-1|TRBV6-5|many|TRBD1
CASSSTLGQGISYNEQFF
TGTGCCAGCAGTTCAACCCTAGGACAGGGAATTTCCTACAATGAGCAGTTCTTC
>TRBJ2-1|TRBV20-1|NA|TRBD1
CSATPGTGSYNEQFF
TGCAGTGCTACCCCCGGGACAGGTTCTTACAATGAGCAGTTCTTC
>TRBJ2-7|TRBV6-4|few|TRBD2
CASTAREADVSYEQYF
TGTGCCAGCACAGCGCGGGAGGCCGATGTCTCCTACGAGCAGTACTTC
>TRBJ1-2|TRBV28|many|NA
CASSHRTVSFANYGYTF
TGTGCCAGCAGTCATAGGACAGTTTCTTTCGCTAACTATGGCTACACCTTC
>TRBJ1-2|TRBV6-5|many|NA
CASSYSSYRHGYTF
TGTGCCAGCAGTTACTCGAGCTACCGGCATGGCTACACCTTC
>TRBJ2-4|TRBV16|NA|TRBD2
CASSSPGGGQVDIQYF
TGTGCCAGCAGCTCCCCCGGCGGGGGGCAGGTAGACATTCAGTACTTC
>TRBJ2-7|TRBV9|many|NA
CASSAWDSLKTYEQYF
TGTGCCAGCAGCGCGTGGGACTCTCTCAAAACCTACGAGCAGTACTTC
>TRBJ1-2|TRBV25-1|many|NA
CASSEDSYYGYTF
TGTGCCAGCAGTGAGGACAGTTACTATGGCTACACCTTC
>TRBJ1-1|TRBV29-1|many|TRBD1
CSAGQGGYTEAFF
TGCAGCGCCGGACAGGGTGGGTACACTGAAGCTTTCTTT
>TRBJ1-1|TRBV12-5|many|NA
CASGITRVTEAFF
TGTGCTAGTGGTATTACCAGGGTCACTGAAGCTTTCTTT
>TRBJ1-2|TRBV20-1|many|TRBD1
CSARDHTRGLDGYTF
TGCAGTGCTAGAGATCACACAAGGGGGCTGGACGGCTACACCTTC
>TRBJ2-7|TRBV12-3/TRBV12-4|few|TRBD2
CASQSGRGDYEQYF
TGTGCCAGCCAGTCCGGACGGGGGGACTACGAGCAGTACTTC
>TRBJ2-3|TRBV12-3/TRBV12-4|many|NA
CASRKTDTQYF
TGTGCCAGCAGAAAGACAGATACGCAGTATTTT
>TRBJ1-3|TRBV2|many|NA
CASSGTLRDNSGNTIYF
TGTGCCAGCAGTGGTACTCTCCGGGACAACTCTGGAAACACCATATATTTT
>TRBJ2-5|TRBV5-1|many|TRBD1
CASSLGQGMETQYF
TGCGCCAGCAGCTTGGGACAGGGCATGGAGACCCAGTACTTC
>TRBJ1-1|TRBV7-6|few|NA
CASSSRGWNTEAFF
TGTGCCAGCAGCTCACGGGGCTGGAACACTGAAGCTTTCTTT
>TRBJ1-5|TRBV27|many|TRBD1
CASSFTGQGGNQPQHF
TGTGCCAGCAGTTTCACCGGACAGGGGGGCAATCAGCCCCAGCATTTT
>TRBJ2-3|TRBV18|NA|NA
CASTPQGRLATDTQYF
TGTGCCAGCACACCACAGGGGAGACTAGCGACAGATACGCAGTATTTT
>TRBJ2-1|TRBV29-1|many|TRBD2
CSVASRTSAYNEQFF
TGCAGCGTTGCTAGTCGGACTAGCGCTTACAATGAGCAGTTCTTC
>TRBJ2-3|TRBV20-1|many|TRBD2
CSATWTSGGADTQYF
TGCAGTGCCACCTGGACTAGCGGGGGCGCAGATACGCAGTATTTT
>TRBJ1-2|TRBV11-2|many|TRBD1
CASSSWDRGDYGYTF
TGTGCCAGCAGCTCCTGGGACAGGGGGGACTATGGCTACACCTTC
>TRBJ2-7|TRBV5-1|NA|NA
CASSLASFEQYF
TGCGCCAGCAGCTTGGCCAGTTTCGAGCAGTACTTC
>TRBJ2-3|TRBV5-1|many|NA
CASSRGGRARVTDTQYF
TGCGCCAGCAGCCGGGGCGGACGGGCGCGGGTCACAGATACGCAGTATTTT
>TRBJ1-5|TRBV6-1|NA|TRBD1
CASPQTGTWFQPQHF
TGTGCCAGCCCCCAGACAGGGACTTGGTTTCAGCCCCAGCATTTT
>TRBJ2-2|TRBV4-3|many|NA
CASSQAQRDTGELFF
TGCGCCAGCAGCCAAGCTCAGCGGGACACCGGGGAGCTGTTTTTT
>TRBJ2-3|TRBV12-3/TRBV12-4|many|TRBD2
CASRSSGGSTDTQYF
TGTGCCAGCAGGAGTAGCGGGGGGAGCACAGATACGCAGTATTTT
>TRBJ2-1|TRBV3-1|many|NA
CASSRSLRDEQFF
TGTGCCAGCAGCCGCTCCCTCCGGGATGAGCAGTTCTTC
>TRBJ2-7|TRBV5-5|many|TRBD1
CASSPLGTGSLEQYF
TGTGCCAGCAGCCCTTTGGGGACAGGGAGTCTCGAGCAGTACTTC
>TRBJ2-4|TRBV9|many|NA
CASSGQGAKNIQYF
TGTGCCAGCAGCGGCCAAGGGGCCAAAAACATTCAGTACTTC
>TRBJ2-7|TRBV7-7|many|TRBD1
CASSLATGSEQYF
TGTGCTAGCAGCTTAGCGACAGGGTCCGAGCAGTACTTC
>TRBJ2-3|TRBV27|medium-sized|NA
CASSFGTLPTDTQYF
TGTGCCAGCAGTTTTGGGACACTCCCCACAGATACGCAGTATTTT
>TRBJ2-1|TRBV5-1|many|NA
CASSSTSTLGSEQFF
TGCGCCAGCAGCTCAACTAGCACCCTCGGCAGTGAGCAGTTCTTC
>TRBJ2-5|TRBV18|many|TRBD1
CASSLLQGQETQYF
TGTGCCAGCTCACTTCTACAGGGGCAAGAGACCCAGTACTTC